The clone carrying this T cell receptor (beta chain) was found a few times. No antigen is known for it. Uncontrolled infection, other autoimmune disease, pregnancy or lactation led to exclusion. PBMCs were sourced from roughly 9.1 ml fresh peripheral blood. Authors of the study amplified TCR beta CDR3 regions from RNA transcripts. The HTBI primer set drove a first-round RT-PCR of the TCR CDR3. Each CDR3 protein is one row after TCRdb ran MiXCR on the multiplex PCR reads. The table shows 500,000 or so distinct CDR3 sequences, with about 15% occurring only once. This sample was taken from a study of T cells in Graves' hyperthyroidism and ophthalmopathy. For the study at large: Any treatment followed the collection of peripheral blood at initial diagnosis.

Overall study results and limits: Stable hyperthyroidism was separated from ophthalmopathy by a model based on 13 V-J features.

The TCR comes from a woman in her thirties with Graves' ophthalmopathy. Sequenced sample: blood.

The CDR3 loop is CASSLFNPGGYNEQFF. DNA for the CDR3: TGTGCCAGCAGTTTATTCAACCCTGGGGGCTACAATGAGCAGTTCTTC. The rearrangement uses TRBV27 and TRBJ2-1; the D call may be TRBD1 or TRBD2 (5 bases each). The CDR3 runs to 16 residues. Germline values: CDR1 MNHEY, CDR2 SMNVEV (reference sequence). V lost 1 base, J lost 3 bases, and 13 bases lay in between.